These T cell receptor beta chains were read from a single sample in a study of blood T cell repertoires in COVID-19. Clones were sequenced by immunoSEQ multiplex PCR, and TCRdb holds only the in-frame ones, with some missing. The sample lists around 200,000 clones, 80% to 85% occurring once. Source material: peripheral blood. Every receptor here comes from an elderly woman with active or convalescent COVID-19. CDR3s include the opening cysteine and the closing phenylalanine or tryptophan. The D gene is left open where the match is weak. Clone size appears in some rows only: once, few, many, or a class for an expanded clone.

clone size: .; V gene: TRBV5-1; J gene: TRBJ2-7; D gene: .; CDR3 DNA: TGCGCCAGCAGCTTGGGGATGACCGGGAACACCTACGAGCAGTACTTC; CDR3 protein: CASSLGMTGNTYEQYF
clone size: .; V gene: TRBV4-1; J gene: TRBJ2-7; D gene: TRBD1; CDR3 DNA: TGCGCCAGCAGCCGAGACAGGGACTACGAGCAGTACTTC; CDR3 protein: CASSRDRDYEQYF
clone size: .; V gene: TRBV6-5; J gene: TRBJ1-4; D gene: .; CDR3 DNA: TGTGCCAGCAGTCCGAGCAAGGAAAAACTGTTTTTT; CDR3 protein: CASSPSKEKLFF
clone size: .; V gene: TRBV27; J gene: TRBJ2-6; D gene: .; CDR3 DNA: TGTGCCAGCAGGAGAGGAGGGGTCTCCGGGGCCAACGTCCTGACTTTC; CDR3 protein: CASRRGGVSGANVLTF
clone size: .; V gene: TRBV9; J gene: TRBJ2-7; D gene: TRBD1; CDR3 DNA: TGTGCCAGCAGCAGGGGACAGGGCTCCTACGAGCAGTACTTC; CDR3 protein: CASSRGQGSYEQYF
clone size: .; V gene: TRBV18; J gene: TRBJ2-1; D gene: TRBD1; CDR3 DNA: TGTGCCAGCTCACCCCGACAGGGCTACAATGAGCAGTTCTTC; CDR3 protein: CASSPRQGYNEQFF
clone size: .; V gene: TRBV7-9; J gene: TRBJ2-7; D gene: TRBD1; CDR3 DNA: TGTGCCAGCAGCGGTACGGACAGGTCCTACGAGCAGTACTTC; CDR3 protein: CASSGTDRSYEQYF
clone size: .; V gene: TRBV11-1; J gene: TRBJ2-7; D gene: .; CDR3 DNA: TGTGCCAGCAGCCCCCTTATCCAGGGTGGGTACGAGCAGTACTTC; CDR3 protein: CASSPLIQGGYEQYF
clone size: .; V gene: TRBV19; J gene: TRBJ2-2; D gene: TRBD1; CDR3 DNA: TGTGCCAGTAGTAGGGAAAGGGGGCAGTTTAACACCGGGGAGCTGTTTTTT; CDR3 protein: CASSRERGQFNTGELFF
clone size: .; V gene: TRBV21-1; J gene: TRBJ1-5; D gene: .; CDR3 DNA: TGTGCCAGCAGCAAAGGACGGGAGAGTAGACCCCAGCATTTT; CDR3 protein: CASSKGRESRPQHF
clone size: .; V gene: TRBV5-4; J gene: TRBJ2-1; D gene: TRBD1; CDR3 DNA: TGTGCCAGCAGTTTGACAGGGTCGTACAATGAGCAGTTCTTC; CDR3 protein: CASSLTGSYNEQFF
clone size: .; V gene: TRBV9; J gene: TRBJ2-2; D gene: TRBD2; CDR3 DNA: TGTGCCAGCAGCCCGGGGGGAGCCGCCGGGGAGCTGTTTTTT; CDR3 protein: CASSPGGAAGELFF
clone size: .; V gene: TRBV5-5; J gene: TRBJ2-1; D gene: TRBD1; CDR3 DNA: TGTGCCAGCAGCTTGGAACAGGGGACCTACAATGAGCAGTTCTTC; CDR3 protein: CASSLEQGTYNEQFF
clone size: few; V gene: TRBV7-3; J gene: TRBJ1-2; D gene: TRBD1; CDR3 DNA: TGTGCCAGCAGCGCCCGGGACAGGGGGCATCTCACCTTC; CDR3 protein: CASSARDRGHLTF
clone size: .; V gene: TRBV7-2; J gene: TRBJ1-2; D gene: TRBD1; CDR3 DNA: TGTGCCAGCAGCTTTCCCGGGACAGGGGACTATGGCTACACCTTC; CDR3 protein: CASSFPGTGDYGYTF
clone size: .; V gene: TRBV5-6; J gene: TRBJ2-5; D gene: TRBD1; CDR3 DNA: TGTGCCAGCAGCTTGAGACAGGGGGCCCGAGAGACCCAGTACTTC; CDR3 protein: CASSLRQGARETQYF
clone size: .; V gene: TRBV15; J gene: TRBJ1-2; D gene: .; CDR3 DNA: TGTGCCACCAGCAGAGATAAGCAGGGCTATGGCTACACCTTC; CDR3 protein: CATSRDKQGYGYTF
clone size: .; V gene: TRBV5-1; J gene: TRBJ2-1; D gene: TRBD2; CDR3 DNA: TGCGCCAGCAGCCCCGGGACTAGCTACAATGAGCAGTTCTTC; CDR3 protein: CASSPGTSYNEQFF
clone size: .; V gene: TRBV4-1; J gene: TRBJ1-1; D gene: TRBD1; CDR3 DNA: TGCGCCAGCAGCCAAGGAGAACAGGGGGCGAGATCGAGAGCTTTCTTT; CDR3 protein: CASSQGEQGARSRAFF
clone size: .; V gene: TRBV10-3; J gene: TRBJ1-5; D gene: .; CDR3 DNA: TGTGCCATCAGTGAGTCTTGGAGTCAGCCCCAGCATTTT; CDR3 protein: CAISESWSQPQHF
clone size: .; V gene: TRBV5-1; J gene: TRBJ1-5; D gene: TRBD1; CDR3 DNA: TGCGCCAGCAGCCGTGCAGGGGGAAGCAATCAGCCCCAGCATTTT; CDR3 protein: CASSRAGGSNQPQHF
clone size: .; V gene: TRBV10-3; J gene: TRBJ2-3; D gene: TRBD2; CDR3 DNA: TGTGCCATCAGCGGGTCTAGCGGCCTAGGGTATTTT; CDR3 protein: CAISGSSGLGYF
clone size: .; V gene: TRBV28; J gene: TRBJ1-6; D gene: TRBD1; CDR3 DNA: TGTGCCAGCAGCCCCATCGACAGGGATAATTCACCCCTCCACTTT; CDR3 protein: CASSPIDRDNSPLHF
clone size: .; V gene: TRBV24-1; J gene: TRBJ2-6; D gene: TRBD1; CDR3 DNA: TGTGCCACCAGTGAGGGGACAGGGACTCCCGGGGCCAACGTCCTGACTTTC; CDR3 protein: CATSEGTGTPGANVLTF
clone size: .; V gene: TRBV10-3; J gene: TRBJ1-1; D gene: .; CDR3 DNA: TGTGCCGTCAAAGGCCGGGCGTCGGGGACTGAAGCTTTCTTT; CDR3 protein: CAVKGRASGTEAFF
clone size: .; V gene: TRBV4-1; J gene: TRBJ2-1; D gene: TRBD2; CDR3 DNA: TGCGCCAGCAGCCACCCCGGGACTAGGCCTTACAATGAGCAGTTCTTC; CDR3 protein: CASSHPGTRPYNEQFF
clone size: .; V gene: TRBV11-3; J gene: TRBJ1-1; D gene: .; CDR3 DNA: TGTGCCAGCAGCTCCCGCGTATTGAACACTGAAGCTTTCTTT; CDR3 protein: CASSSRVLNTEAFF
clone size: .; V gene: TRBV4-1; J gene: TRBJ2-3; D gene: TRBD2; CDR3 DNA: TGCGCCAGCAGCCAAGCTCGGACTAGCGACCCAGATACGCAGTATTTT; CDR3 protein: CASSQARTSDPDTQYF
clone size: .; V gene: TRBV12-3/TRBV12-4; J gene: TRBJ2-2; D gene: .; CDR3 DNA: TGTGCCAGCAGCCCGCGGGGCGCCGGGGAGCTGTTTTTT; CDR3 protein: CASSPRGAGELFF
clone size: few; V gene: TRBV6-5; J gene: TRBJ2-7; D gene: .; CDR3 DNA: TGTGCCAGCAGTTACTCTTCCAGAAACCCCTACGAGCAGTACTTC; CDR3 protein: CASSYSSRNPYEQYF
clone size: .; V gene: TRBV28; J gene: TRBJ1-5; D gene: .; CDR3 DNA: TGTGCCAGCACAAAGGCGGGCAATCAGCCCCAGCATTTT; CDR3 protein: CASTKAGNQPQHF
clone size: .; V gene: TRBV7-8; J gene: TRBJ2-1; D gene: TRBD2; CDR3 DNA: TGTGCCAGCAGTTTAGCTCGCGGGGGGCTAAGGGAGCAGTTCTTC; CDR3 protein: CASSLARGGLREQFF
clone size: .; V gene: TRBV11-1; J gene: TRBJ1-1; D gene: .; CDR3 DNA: TGTGCCAGCAGCCCAAAGGGGTCAGTCGCTGAAGCTTTCTTT; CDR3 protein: CASSPKGSVAEAFF
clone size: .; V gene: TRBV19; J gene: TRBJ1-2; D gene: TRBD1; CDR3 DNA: TGTGCCAGTAGTATGGGGACAGGGGGCGATAACTATGGCTACACCTTC; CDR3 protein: CASSMGTGGDNYGYTF
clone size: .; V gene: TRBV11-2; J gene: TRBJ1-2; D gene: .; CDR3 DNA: TGTGCCAGCAGCCCCGGGGGGGGGTGGTCCTATGGCTACACCTTC; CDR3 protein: CASSPGGGWSYGYTF
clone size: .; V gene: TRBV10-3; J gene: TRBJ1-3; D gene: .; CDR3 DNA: TGTGCCATCGGGAGCTCTGGAAACACCATATATTTT; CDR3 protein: CAIGSSGNTIYF
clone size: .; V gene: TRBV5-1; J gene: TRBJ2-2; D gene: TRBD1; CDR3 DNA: TGCGCCAGCAGCCGGCCCGGGACAGGGGTCACCGGGGAGCTGTTTTTT; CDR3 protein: CASSRPGTGVTGELFF
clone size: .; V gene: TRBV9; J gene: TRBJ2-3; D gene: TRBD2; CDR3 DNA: TGTGCCAGCAGCGTAGGAACAGCGGGACCAGATACGCAGTATTTT; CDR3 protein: CASSVGTAGPDTQYF
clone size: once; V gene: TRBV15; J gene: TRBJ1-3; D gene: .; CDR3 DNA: TGTGCCACCAGCAGAGCGTTTAGAAACACCATATATTTT; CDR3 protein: CATSRAFRNTIYF
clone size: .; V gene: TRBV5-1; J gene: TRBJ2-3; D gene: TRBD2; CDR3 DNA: TGCGCCAGCAGCTTGGGTACTAGCGAAGATACGCAGTATTTT; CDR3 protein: CASSLGTSEDTQYF
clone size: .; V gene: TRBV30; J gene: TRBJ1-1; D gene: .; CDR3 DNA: TGTGCCTGGAGCCAAATGGGGGCCACTGAAGCTTTCTTT; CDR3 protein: CAWSQMGATEAFF